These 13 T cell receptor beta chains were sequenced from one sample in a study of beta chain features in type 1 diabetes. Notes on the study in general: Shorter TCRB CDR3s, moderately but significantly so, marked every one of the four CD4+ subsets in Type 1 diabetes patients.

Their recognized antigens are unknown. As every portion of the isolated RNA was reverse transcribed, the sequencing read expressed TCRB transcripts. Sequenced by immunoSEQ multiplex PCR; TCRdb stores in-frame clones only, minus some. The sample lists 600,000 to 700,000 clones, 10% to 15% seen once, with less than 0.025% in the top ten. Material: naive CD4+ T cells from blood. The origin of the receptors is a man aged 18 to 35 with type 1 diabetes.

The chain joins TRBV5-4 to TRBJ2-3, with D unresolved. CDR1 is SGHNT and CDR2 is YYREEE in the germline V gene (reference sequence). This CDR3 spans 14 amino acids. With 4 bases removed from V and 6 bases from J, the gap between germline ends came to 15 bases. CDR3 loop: CASSPDTRLDTQYF. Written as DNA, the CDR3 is TGTGCCAGCAGCCCAGACACGAGATTGGATACGCAGTATTTT.

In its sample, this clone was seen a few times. DNA for the CDR3: TGTGCCAGCTCACCCCTCGGGGATGAGCAGTTCTTC. It specifies CASSPLGDEQFF. The J gene is TRBJ2-1, the V gene TRBV18; D is possibly TRBD2 (5 bases). Germline V gene sequence: CDR1 KGHSH, CDR2 LQKENI. The CDR3 length is 12 residues. V was pared by 3 bases and J by 8 bases, with 8 bases between.

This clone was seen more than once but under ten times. CDR3 sequence reads: CAISREQGGVSTQYF. Written as DNA, the CDR3 is TGTGCCATCAGCCGCGAACAGGGGGGCGTTTCGACGCAGTATTTT. V usage is TRBV10-3 and J usage is TRBJ2-3, with 8 bases aligning to TRBD1. The CDR3 covers 15 residues. The germline V gene has CDR1 ENHRY and CDR2 SYGVKD. Unmatched junction bases numbered 14, after V lost 6 bases and J lost 9 bases.

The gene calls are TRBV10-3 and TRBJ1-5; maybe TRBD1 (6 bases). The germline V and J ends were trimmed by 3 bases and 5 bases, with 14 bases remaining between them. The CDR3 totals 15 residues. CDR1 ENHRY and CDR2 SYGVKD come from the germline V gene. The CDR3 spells CAISETWDNYQPQHF. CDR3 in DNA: TGTGCCATCAGTGAAACGTGGGACAACTATCAGCCCCAGCATTTT.

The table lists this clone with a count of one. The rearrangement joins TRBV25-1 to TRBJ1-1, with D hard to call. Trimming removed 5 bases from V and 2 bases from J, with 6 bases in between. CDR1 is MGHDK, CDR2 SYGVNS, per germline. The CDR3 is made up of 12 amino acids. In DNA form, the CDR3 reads TGTGCCAGCAGTCAGACAAACACTGAAGCTTTCTTT. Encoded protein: CASSQTNTEAFF.

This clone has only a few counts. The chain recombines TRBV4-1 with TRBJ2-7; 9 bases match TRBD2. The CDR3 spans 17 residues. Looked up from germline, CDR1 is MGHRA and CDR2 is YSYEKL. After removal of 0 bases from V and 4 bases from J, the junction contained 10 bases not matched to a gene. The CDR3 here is CASSQDQERGEVYEQYF. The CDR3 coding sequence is TGCGCCAGCAGCCAAGATCAGGAGCGGGGGGAGGTTTACGAGCAGTACTTC.

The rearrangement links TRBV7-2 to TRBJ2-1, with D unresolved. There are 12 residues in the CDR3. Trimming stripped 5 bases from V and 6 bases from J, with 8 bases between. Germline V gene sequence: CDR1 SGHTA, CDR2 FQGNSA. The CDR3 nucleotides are TGTGCCAGCAGCCAGGCCGGCAATGAGCAGTTCTTC. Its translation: CASSQAGNEQFF. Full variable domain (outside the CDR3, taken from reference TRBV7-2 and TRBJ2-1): GAGVSQSPSNKVTEKGKDVELRCDPISGHTALYWYRQSLGQGLEFLIYFQGNSAPDKSGLPSDRFSAERTGGSVSTLTIQRTQQEDSAVYLCASSQAGNEQFFGPGTRLTVL.

CDR3 sequence reads: CAHGRSNTGELFF. The CDR3 DNA reads as TGTGCCCACGGACGGTCAAACACCGGGGAGCTGTTTTTT. The chain uses TRBV27 and TRBJ2-2; D unresolved. Per germline, CDR1 MNHEY and CDR2 SMNVEV (reference sequence). The CDR3 contains 13 residues. Trimming shortened V by 11 bases and J by 2 bases, and 12 bases separated the two germline ends.

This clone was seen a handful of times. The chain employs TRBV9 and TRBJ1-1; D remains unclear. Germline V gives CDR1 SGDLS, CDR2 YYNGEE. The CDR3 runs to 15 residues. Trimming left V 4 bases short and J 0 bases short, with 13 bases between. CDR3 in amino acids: CASSLDAGMNTEAFF. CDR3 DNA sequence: TGTGCCAGCAGCCTGGATGCGGGGATGAACACTGAAGCTTTCTTT.

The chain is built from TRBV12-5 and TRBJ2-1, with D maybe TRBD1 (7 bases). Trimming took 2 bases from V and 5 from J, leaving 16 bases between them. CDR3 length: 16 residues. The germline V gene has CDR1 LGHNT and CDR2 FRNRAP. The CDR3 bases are TGTGCTAGTGGTTTGCTTAGCGGACAGGTTGACAATGAGCAGTTCTTC. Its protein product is CASGLLSGQVDNEQFF.

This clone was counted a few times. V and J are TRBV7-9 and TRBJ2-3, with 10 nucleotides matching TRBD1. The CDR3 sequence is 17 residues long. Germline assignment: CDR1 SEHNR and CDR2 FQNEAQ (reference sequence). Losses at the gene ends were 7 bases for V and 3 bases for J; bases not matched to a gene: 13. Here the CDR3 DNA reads TGTGCCAGCAAAAGACCCGTCCTGGGACAGGGGACAGATACGCAGTATTTT. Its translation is CASKRPVLGQGTDTQYF.

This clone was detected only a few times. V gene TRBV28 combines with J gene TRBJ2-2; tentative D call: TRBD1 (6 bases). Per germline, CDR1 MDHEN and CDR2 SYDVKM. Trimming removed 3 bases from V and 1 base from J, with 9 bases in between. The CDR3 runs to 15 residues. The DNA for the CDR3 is TGTGCCAGCAGTTTTTTGGACAGGAACACCGGGGAGCTGTTTTTT. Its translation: CASSFLDRNTGELFF.

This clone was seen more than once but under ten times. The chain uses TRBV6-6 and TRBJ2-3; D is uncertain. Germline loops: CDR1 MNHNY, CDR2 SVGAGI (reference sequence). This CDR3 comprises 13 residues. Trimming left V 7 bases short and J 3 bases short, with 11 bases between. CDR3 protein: CASTTSKTDTQYF. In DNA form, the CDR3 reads TGTGCCAGCACAACCTCCAAGACAGATACGCAGTATTTT.